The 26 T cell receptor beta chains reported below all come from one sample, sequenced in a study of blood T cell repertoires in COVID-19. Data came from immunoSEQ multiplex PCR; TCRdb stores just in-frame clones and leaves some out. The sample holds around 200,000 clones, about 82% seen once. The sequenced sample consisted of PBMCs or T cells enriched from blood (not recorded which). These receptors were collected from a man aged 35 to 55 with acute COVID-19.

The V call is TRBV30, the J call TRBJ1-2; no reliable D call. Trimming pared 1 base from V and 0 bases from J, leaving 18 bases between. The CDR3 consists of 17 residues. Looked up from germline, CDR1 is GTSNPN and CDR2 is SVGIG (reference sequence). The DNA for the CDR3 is TGTGCCTGGAGTGGCAGGCGCTCCCCGATGGCTAACTATGGCTACACCTTC. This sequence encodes CAWSGRRSPMANYGYTF.

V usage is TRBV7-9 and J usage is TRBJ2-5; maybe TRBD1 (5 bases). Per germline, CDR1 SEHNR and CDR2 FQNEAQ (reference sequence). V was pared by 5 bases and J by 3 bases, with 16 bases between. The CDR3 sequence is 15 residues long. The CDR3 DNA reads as TGTGCCAGCAGCACCATGACAGTGGTGGAAGAGACCCAGTACTTC. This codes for CASSTMTVVEETQYF.

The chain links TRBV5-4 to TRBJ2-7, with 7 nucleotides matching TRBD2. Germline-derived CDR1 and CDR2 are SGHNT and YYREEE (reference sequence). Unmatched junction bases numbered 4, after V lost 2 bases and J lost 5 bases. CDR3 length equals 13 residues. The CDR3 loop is CASSLPSGHEQYF. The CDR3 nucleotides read TGTGCCAGCAGCTTACCTAGCGGCCACGAGCAGTACTTC. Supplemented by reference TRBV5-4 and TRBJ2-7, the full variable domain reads ETGVTQSPTHLIKTRGQQVTLRCSSQSGHNTVSWYQQALGQGPQFIFQYYREEENGRGNFPPRFSGLQFPNYSSELNVNALELDDSALYLCASSLPSGHEQYFGPGTRLTVT.

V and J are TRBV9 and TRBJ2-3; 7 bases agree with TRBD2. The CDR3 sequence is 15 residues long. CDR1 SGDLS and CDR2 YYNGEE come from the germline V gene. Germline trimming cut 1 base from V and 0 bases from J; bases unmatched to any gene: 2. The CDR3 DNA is TGTGCCAGCAGCGTATCGGGGGGAAGCACAGATACGCAGTATTTT. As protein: CASSVSGGSTDTQYF.

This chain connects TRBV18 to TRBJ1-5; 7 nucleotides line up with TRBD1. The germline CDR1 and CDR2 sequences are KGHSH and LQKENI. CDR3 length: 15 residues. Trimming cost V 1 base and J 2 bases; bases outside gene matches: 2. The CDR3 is CASSPQGAGNQPQHF. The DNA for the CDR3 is TGTGCCAGCTCACCACAGGGGGCCGGCAATCAGCCCCAGCATTTT.

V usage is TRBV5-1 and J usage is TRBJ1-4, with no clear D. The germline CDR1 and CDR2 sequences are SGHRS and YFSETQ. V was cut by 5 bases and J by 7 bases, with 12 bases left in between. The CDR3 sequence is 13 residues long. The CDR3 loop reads CASSLPGSEKLFF. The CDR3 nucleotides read TGCGCCAGCAGTCTTCCCGGTAGTGAAAAACTGTTTTTT.

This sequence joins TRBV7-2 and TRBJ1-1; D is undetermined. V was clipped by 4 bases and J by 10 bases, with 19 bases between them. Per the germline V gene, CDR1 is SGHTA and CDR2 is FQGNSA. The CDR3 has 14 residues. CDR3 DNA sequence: TGTGCCAGCAGCTCGACCCTTACCTCGGGAACAGCTTTCTTT. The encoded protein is CASSSTLTSGTAFF.

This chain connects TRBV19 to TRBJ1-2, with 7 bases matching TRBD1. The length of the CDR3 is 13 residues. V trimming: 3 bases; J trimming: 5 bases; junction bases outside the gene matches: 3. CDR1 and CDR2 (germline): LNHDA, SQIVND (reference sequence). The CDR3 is CASSMVTGYGYTF. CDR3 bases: TGTGCCAGTAGTATGGTGACAGGGTATGGCTACACCTTC. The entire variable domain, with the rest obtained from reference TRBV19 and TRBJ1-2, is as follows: DGGITQSPKYLFRKEGQNVTLSCEQNLNHDAMYWYRQDPGQGLRLIYYSQIVNDFQKGDIAEGYSVSREKKESFPLTVTSAQKNPTAFYLCASSMVTGYGYTFGSGTRLTVV.

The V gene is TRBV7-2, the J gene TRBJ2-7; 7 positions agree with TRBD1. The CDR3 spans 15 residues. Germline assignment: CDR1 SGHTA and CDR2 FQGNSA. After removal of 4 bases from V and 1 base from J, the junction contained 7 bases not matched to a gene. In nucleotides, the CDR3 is TGTGCCAGCAGCTCCATAGAGACAGGGTCCTACGAGCAGTACTTC. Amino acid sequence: CASSSIETGSYEQYF.

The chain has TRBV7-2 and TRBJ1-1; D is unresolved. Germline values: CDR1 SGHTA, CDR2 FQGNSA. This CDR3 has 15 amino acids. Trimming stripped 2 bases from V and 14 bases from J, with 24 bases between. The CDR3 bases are TGTGCCAGCAGCTTAATGCGGTCGTTGGACTCTTGGAGCTTCTTT. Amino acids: CASSLMRSLDSWSFF. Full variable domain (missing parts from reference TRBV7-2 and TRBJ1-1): GAGVSQSPSNKVTEKGKDVELRCDPISGHTALYWYRQSLGQGLEFLIYFQGNSAPDKSGLPSDRFSAERTGGSVSTLTIQRTQQEDSAVYLCASSLMRSLDSWSFFGQGTRLTVV.

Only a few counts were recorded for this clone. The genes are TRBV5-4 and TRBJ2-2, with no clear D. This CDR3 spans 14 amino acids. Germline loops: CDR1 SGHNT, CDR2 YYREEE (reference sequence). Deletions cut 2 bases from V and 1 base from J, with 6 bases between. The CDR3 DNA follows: TGTGCCAGCAGCTTTAGAGGGAACACCGGGGAGCTGTTTTTT. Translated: CASSFRGNTGELFF.

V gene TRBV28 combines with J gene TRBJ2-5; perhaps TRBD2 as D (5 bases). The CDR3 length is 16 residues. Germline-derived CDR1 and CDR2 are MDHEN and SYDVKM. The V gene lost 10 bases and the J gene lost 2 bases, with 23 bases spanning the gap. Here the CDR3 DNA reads TGTGCCACCCTCTCAAGCGGCCAGCGGTTTCAAGAGACCCAGTACTTC. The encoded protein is CATLSSGQRFQETQYF.

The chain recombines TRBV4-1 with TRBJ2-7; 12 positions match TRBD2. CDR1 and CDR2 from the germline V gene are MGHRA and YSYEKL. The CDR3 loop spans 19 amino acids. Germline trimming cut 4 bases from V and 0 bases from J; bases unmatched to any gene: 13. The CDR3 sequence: CASSPPGLAGPRSSYEQYF. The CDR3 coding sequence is TGCGCCAGCAGCCCCCCGGGACTAGCGGGCCCAAGGAGCTCCTACGAGCAGTACTTC.

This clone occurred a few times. In DNA, the CDR3 is TGTGCCAGCAGCTTACAGGGAACTCCTGGAAACACCATATATTTT. It encodes CASSLQGTPGNTIYF. The gene calls are TRBV28 and TRBJ1-3; a possible D gene is TRBD1 (6 bases). Germline V gene lookup returns CDR1 MDHEN and CDR2 SYDVKM. This CDR3 contains 15 residues. Trimming shortened V by 6 bases and J by 2 bases, and 14 bases separated the two germline ends.

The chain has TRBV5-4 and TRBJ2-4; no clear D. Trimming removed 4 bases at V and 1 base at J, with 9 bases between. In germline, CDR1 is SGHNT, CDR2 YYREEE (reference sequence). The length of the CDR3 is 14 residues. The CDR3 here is CASSGGGAKNIQYF. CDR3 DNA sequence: TGTGCCAGCAGCGGCGGTGGGGCCAAAAACATTCAGTACTTC.

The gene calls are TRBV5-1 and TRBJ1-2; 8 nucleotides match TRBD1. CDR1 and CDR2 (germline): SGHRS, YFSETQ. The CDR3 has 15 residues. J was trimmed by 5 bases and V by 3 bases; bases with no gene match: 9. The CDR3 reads CASSSGQVFDYGYTF. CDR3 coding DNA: TGCGCCAGCAGCTCGGGACAGGTCTTCGATTATGGCTACACCTTC.

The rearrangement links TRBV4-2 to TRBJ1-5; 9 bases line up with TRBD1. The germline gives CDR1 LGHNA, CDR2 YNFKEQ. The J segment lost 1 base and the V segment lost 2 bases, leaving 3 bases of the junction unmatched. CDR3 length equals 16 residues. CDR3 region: CASSQPDRGSNQPQHF. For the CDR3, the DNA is TGTGCCAGCAGCCAACCCGACAGGGGGAGCAATCAGCCCCAGCATTTT.

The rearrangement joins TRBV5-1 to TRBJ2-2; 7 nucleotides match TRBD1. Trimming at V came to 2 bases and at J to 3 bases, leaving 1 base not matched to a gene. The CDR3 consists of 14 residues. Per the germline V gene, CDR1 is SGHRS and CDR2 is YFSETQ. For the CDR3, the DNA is TGCGCCAGCAGCTTTCAGGGGGACACCGGGGAGCTGTTTTTT. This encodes CASSFQGDTGELFF.

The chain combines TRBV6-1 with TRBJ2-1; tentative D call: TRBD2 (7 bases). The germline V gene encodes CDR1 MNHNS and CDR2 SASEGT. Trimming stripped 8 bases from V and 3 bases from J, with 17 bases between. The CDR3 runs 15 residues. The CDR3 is CASGQPASGYNEQFF. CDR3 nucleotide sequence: TGTGCCAGCGGACAGCCCGCTAGCGGCTACAATGAGCAGTTCTTC.

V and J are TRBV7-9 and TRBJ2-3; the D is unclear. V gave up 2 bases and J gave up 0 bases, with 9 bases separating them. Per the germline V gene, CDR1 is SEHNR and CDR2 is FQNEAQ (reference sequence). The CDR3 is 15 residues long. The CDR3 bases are TGTGCCAGCAGCTTACCGCAGAAGAGCACAGATACGCAGTATTTT. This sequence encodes CASSLPQKSTDTQYF.

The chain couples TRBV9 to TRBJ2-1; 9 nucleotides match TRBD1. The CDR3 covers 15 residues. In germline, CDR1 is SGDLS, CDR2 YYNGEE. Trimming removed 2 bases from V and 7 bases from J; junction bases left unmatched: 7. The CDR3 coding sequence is TGTGCCAGCAGCGTCGCCGGGACAGGGCTGAATGAGCAGTTCTTC. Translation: CASSVAGTGLNEQFF.

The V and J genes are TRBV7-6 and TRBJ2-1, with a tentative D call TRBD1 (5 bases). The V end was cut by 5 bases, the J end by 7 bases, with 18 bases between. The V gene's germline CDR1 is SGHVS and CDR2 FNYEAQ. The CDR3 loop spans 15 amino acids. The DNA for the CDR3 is TGTGCCAGCAGCCAAGGGGTCTCGTGGGTGAATGAGCAGTTCTTC. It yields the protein CASSQGVSWVNEQFF.

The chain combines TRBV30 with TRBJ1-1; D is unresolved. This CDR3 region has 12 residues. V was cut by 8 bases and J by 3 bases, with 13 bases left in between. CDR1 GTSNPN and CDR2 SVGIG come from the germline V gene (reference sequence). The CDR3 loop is CARAGGYTEAFF. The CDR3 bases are TGTGCCCGCGCCGGAGGTTACACTGAAGCTTTCTTT.

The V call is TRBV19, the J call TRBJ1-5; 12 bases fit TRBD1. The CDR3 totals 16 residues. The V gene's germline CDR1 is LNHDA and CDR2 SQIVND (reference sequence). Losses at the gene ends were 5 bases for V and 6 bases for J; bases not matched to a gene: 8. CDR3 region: CASSPSGTGGIQPQHF. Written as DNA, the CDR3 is TGTGCCAGTAGTCCTTCCGGGACAGGGGGCATTCAGCCCCAGCATTTT.

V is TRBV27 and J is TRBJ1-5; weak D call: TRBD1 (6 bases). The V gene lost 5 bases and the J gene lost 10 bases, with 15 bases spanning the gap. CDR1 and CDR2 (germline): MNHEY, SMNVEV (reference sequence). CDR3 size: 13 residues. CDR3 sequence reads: CASSPDSPQPQHF. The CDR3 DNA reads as TGTGCCAGCAGTCCGGACAGCCCCCAACCCCAGCATTTT.

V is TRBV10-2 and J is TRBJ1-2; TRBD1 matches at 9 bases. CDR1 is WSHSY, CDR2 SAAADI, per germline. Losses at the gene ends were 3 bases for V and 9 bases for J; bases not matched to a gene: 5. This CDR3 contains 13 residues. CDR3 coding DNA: TGCGCCAGCAGTGAAATACAGGGGGCCAGCTACACCTTC. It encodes CASSEIQGASYTF.